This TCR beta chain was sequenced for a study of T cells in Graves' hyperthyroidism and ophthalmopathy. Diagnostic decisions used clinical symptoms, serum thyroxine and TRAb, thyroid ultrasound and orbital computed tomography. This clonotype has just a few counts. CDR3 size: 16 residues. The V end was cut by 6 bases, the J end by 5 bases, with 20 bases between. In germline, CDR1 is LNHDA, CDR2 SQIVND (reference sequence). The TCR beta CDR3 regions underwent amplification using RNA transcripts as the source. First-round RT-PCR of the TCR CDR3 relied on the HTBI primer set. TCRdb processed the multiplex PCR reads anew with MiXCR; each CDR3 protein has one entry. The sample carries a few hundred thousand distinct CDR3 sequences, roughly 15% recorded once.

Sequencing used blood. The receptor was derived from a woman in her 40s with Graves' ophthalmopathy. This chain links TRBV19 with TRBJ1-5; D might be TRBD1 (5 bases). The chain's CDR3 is CASSPSGADPDQPQHF. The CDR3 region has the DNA TGTGCCAGTAGCCCCTCCGGGGCCGACCCCGATCAGCCCCAGCATTTT.